This T cell receptor beta chain came from a study of identical twins. Overall study findings and caveats: Whereas memory repertoires showed no such difference, abundant cord blood beta clonotypes carried fewer insertions.

This clonotype was found a few times. As yet, its antigen is unknown. Only healthy Caucasians were enrolled as donors. V was clipped by 6 bases and J by 2 bases, with 8 bases between them. Per germline, CDR1 MDHEN and CDR2 SYDVKM. The CDR3 totals 13 residues. Unique molecular identifiers were present on the cDNA, and a universal primer site came from template switching. MiXCR was run by TCRdb on the 5' RACE reads, yielding one entry per CDR3 protein. Here the sample spans about 700,000 distinct CDR3 sequences, 8% to 9% being singletons. A further study also used this sample, focusing on yellow fever vaccine responses in identical twins.

This TCR derives from a woman between 18 and 29 years old in good health. J is TRBJ1-5 and V is TRBV28; a weak D match, TRBD1 (6 bases). Sequencing was done on a sample of PBMCs. CDR3 amino acids: CASSHRGNQPQHF. DNA for the CDR3: TGTGCCAGCAGCCACAGGGGCAATCAGCCCCAGCATTTT.